This entry features one T cell receptor (beta chain) sequence. A sample-barcoded 5' primer and a J-beta primer mix were used in a second PCR of about 7 to 11 cycles. Each CDR3 protein gets one entry after TCRdb re-called the 5' RACE reads with MiXCR. The table includes over 1,500,000 distinct CDR3 sequences, around 40% detected once. The germline V gene has CDR1 MNHEY and CDR2 SVGEGT. V was pared by 1 base and J by 0 bases, with 7 bases between. The CDR3 is 14 amino acids. The sample belongs to a study of blood T cells in healthy people across ages. The sample was blood. This sequence was found in a human donor in good health. The rearrangement links TRBV6-2 or TRBV6-3 to TRBJ2-7; no clear D gene. CDR3 sequence (DNA): TGTGCCAGCAGTTACTACTCAGCCTCCTACGAGCAGTACTTC. Amino acids: CASSYYSASYEQYF.